Listed here are 7 T cell receptor beta chains from one sample, sequenced in a study of blood T cell repertoires in COVID-19. The method was immunoSEQ multiplex PCR; TCRdb's version includes in-frame clones alone and lacks a portion of them. This table has about 50,000 clones, roughly 85% appearing once. Sequenced input: peripheral blood. These receptors were obtained from a human donor in a cohort sampled during active COVID-19.

V is TRBV5-6 and J is TRBJ1-2, with D tentatively TRBD1 (6 bases). Germline values: CDR1 SGHDT, CDR2 YYEEEE. V lost 0 bases and J lost 0, with 6 bases in between. The CDR3 length is 14 residues. For the CDR3, the DNA is TGTGCCAGCAGCTTGGGGACAGCTAACTATGGCTACACCTTC. Encoded protein: CASSLGTANYGYTF.

This clone was seen more than once but under ten times. V and J are TRBV18 and TRBJ2-7; possibly TRBD1 for D (6 bases). There are 14 residues in the CDR3. With 3 bases removed from V and 0 bases from J, the gap between germline ends came to 9 bases. CDR1 and CDR2 from the germline V gene are KGHSH and LQKENI. CDR3 sequence (DNA): TGTGCCAGCTCACCCGACAGGAGCTCCTACGAGCAGTACTTC. It specifies CASSPDRSSYEQYF.

The chain uses TRBV7-2 and TRBJ1-5; D is perhaps TRBD1 (6 bases). Between the trimmed V and J ends, which lost 5 bases and 2 bases, there was a span of 13 bases. CDR1 is SGHTA, CDR2 FQGNSA, per germline. The length of the CDR3 is 15 residues. CDR3 region: CASSENRDRNQPQHF. CDR3 sequence (DNA): TGTGCCAGCAGCGAAAACAGGGATCGCAATCAGCCCCAGCATTTT.

This rearrangement joins TRBV24-1 to TRBJ2-1; 7 bases agree with TRBD2. This CDR3 spans 15 amino acids. Unmatched junction bases numbered 8, after V lost 6 bases and J lost 4 bases. Per germline, CDR1 KGHDR and CDR2 SFDVKD. The CDR3 sequence is CATSPQTGGYNEQFF. The CDR3 DNA reads as TGTGCCACCAGTCCCCAGACGGGAGGATACAATGAGCAGTTCTTC.

This chain connects TRBV7-9 to TRBJ2-7; TRBD1 agrees at 10 bases. Germline loops: CDR1 SEHNR, CDR2 FQNEAQ (reference sequence). The CDR3 spans 15 residues. V dropped 4 bases and J dropped 7; count of bases not matched to a gene: 10. DNA for the CDR3: TGTGCCAGCAGCTCCGGGACAGGGGTCCTTGGGGAGCAGTACTTC. Encoded protein: CASSSGTGVLGEQYF.

The chain couples TRBV9 to TRBJ1-6; 8 bases match TRBD1. The CDR3 is 17 amino acids. The V and J ends lost 3 bases and 7 bases, in that order; junction bases with no gene match: 12. Per germline, CDR1 SGDLS and CDR2 YYNGEE. CDR3 nucleotides: TGTGCCAGCAGCGCCCCCCTGACAGGGGCCGGGAATTCACCCCTCCACTTT. It is translated as CASSAPLTGAGNSPLHF.

The chain couples TRBV3-1 (or the pseudogene TRBV3-2) to TRBJ1-1, with TRBD1 as a possible D gene (5 bases). Germline V gene sequence: CDR1 LGHDT, CDR2 YNNKEL (reference sequence). CDR3 length: 14 amino acids. V lost 6 bases to trimming and J lost 0 bases, with 11 bases between them. The CDR3 DNA sequence: TGTGCCAGCAGTCCCGGACAAATGAACACTGAAGCTTTCTTT. Its translation: CASSPGQMNTEAFF.